These 22 T cell receptor beta chains were all obtained from the same sample, sequenced in a study of regulatory T cells. The study's findings and limits: Compared with autologous conventional CD4+ cells and control regulatory cells, CD3G-deficient regulatory T cells showed reduced diversity.

No cognate antigen is known for these TCRs. The primer mix had 52 TRBV and 13 TRBJ primers. TCRdb's copy holds only in-frame clones and misses some; the assay was immunoSEQ multiplex PCR. The sample holds around 2,500 clones; 85% to 95% are singletons and the top ten take roughly 3%. The sample comprised CD4+ Tregs sorted from blood. The receptor set was obtained from a child aged 5-17 years with CD3G deficiency.

Turning to this clone: The identical CDR3 is also encoded by other nucleotide sequences in the sample. The chain has TRBV15 and TRBJ1-5; 7 nucleotides match TRBD1. V was pared by 0 bases and J by 7 bases, with 15 bases of the junction left unmatched. Germline CDR1 reads LNHNV; CDR2 reads YYDKDF (reference sequence). This CDR3 has 18 residues. DNA for the CDR3: TGTGCCACCAGCAGAGACTCCGGCATTCAGGGGGAGGGACAGCCCCAGCATTTT. This gives the protein CATSRDSGIQGEGQPQHF.

This clone was counted between two and nine times. The chain employs TRBV7-9 and TRBJ2-7, with D unresolved. The CDR3 covers 13 residues. V dropped 6 bases and J dropped 7 bases, with 16 bases sitting between them. In germline, CDR1 is SEHNR, CDR2 FQNEAQ (reference sequence). CDR3 coding DNA: TGTGCCAGCAGTCCGGCTAAGGTGAAAGAGCAGTACTTC. Its protein product is CASSPAKVKEQYF.

This chain joins TRBV5-1 and TRBJ2-2; D remains unclear. The CDR3 is 13 amino acids. V lost 0 bases, J lost 4 bases, and 4 bases lay in between. From germline, CDR1 is SGHRS and CDR2 YFSETQ. The CDR3, as DNA: TGCGCCAGCAGCTTGGGAGCCACCGGGGAGCTGTTTTTT. It is translated as CASSLGATGELFF.

The chain uses TRBV18 and TRBJ1-1, with D tentatively TRBD1 (6 bases). Trimming cost V 6 bases and J 2 bases, with 7 bases left between them. Looked up from germline, CDR1 is KGHSH and CDR2 is LQKENI. The CDR3 consists of 12 residues. For the CDR3, the DNA is TGTGCCAGCTCGACAGGTAACACTGAAGCTTTCTTT. Amino acid sequence: CASSTGNTEAFF.

The chain couples TRBV5-3 to TRBJ1-5; 7 nucleotides agree with TRBD1. TRBV5-3 is recorded as an ORF, its role being uncertain. V was clipped by 4 bases and J by 2 bases; unmatched bases: 9. The CDR3 covers 16 residues. In DNA, the CDR3 is TGTGCCAGAAGCGCGGAAGACAGGGCGGGCAATCAGCCCCAGCATTTT. Residues: CARSAEDRAGNQPQHF.

CDR3 DNA sequence: TGTGCCATCAGTGACAGTAGCGGGCGGTACAATGAGCAGTTCTTC. Encoded protein: CAISDSSGRYNEQFF. The chain is built from TRBV10-3 and TRBJ2-1, with 7 bases aligning to TRBD2. The junction had 6 bases not matched to a gene; V was cut back by 3 bases and J by 4 bases. The CDR3 consists of 15 residues. CDR1 is ENHRY and CDR2 is SYGVKD in the germline V gene.

V and J are TRBV21-1 and TRBJ1-5. TRBV21-1 is noted as a pseudogene. The CDR3 length is 13 residues. CDR3 nucleotide sequence: TGTGCCAGCAGCAGTAAAGGGAATCAGCCCCAGCATTTT. This codes for CASSSKGNQPQHF.

The rearrangement joins TRBV6-1 to TRBJ2-7, with 10 bases aligning to TRBD1. This CDR3 is built from 15 residues. CDR1 is MNHNS and CDR2 is SASEGT in the germline V gene. V was pared by 6 bases and J by 5 bases, with 10 bases of the junction left unmatched. CDR3 protein: CASRQPGQGSHEQYF. DNA for the CDR3: TGTGCCAGCAGGCAACCGGGACAGGGGTCCCACGAGCAGTACTTC.

The genes are TRBV5-1 and TRBJ2-7; D is unclear. V lost 4 bases and J lost 3, with 5 bases in between. CDR3 length: 11 amino acids. In germline, CDR1 is SGHRS, CDR2 YFSETQ. CDR3 coding DNA: TGCGCCAGCAGCGCCGGCTACGAGCAGTACTTC. Protein sequence: CASSAGYEQYF.

The V gene is TRBV7-9, the J gene TRBJ2-2, with D unclear. The V and J ends lost 4 bases and 3 bases respectively, with 6 bases between them. The CDR3 is 13 amino acids. Germline V gives CDR1 SEHNR, CDR2 FQNEAQ (reference sequence). The CDR3 DNA is TGTGCCAGCAGCTCGGTGGACACCGGGGAGCTGTTTTTT. Amino acid sequence: CASSSVDTGELFF.

The DNA for the CDR3 is TGTGCCAGCAGCCGGGGCTACACCGGGGAGCTGTTTTTT. Residues: CASSRGYTGELFF. J is TRBJ2-2 and V is TRBV6-1; D possibly matches TRBD1 or TRBD2 (5 bases each). V was trimmed by 6 bases and J by 3 bases, leaving 8 bases between them. This CDR3 comprises 13 residues. Germline V gene lookup returns CDR1 MNHNS and CDR2 SASEGT.

In nucleotides, the CDR3 is TGCGCCAGCAGCGAGGGACGAAGCTCTGGAAACACCATATATTTT. This gives the protein CASSEGRSSGNTIYF. The V gene is TRBV5-1, the J gene TRBJ1-3; TRBD1 might be the D (5 bases). This CDR3 is built from 15 residues. Germline assignment: CDR1 SGHRS and CDR2 YFSETQ. The V and J ends lost 4 bases and 0 bases respectively, with 11 bases between them.

The J gene is TRBJ1-1, the V gene TRBV5-1, with 11 bases aligning to TRBD1. The CDR3 length is 17 residues. The germline CDR1 and CDR2 sequences are SGHRS and YFSETQ. J lost 5 bases, V lost 4 bases, and 13 bases had no gene match. The CDR3, as DNA: TGCGCCAGCAGCCCATGGGGACCGGACAGGGGGCAGACTGAAGCTTTCTTT. The encoded protein is CASSPWGPDRGQTEAFF.

The J gene is TRBJ2-1, the V gene TRBV19; TRBD2 aligns across 8 bases. The CDR3 totals 14 residues. CDR1 is LNHDA and CDR2 is SQIVND in the germline V gene (reference sequence). J was trimmed by 8 bases and V by 10 bases; bases with no gene match: 13. The CDR3 DNA is TGTGCCACCCGAAGGACTAGCCGGGTAGATGAGCAGTTCTTC. Protein product: CATRRTSRVDEQFF.

V is TRBV28 and J is TRBJ2-7; TRBD1 aligns across 7 bases. Trimming removed 6 bases from V and 8 bases from J; junction bases left unmatched: 13. Looked up from germline, CDR1 is MDHEN and CDR2 is SYDVKM. The CDR3 is 14 residues long. The CDR3 DNA is TGTGCCAGCAGCCCCGACAGGGCCCTGGTGAAGCAGTACTTC. Residues: CASSPDRALVKQYF.

This sequence joins TRBV6-1 and TRBJ2-7, with D maybe TRBD2 (7 bases). Germline CDR1 MNHNS, CDR2 SASEGT. V was pared by 3 bases and J by 2 bases, with 14 bases between. The CDR3 is 15 amino acids. For the CDR3, the DNA is TGTGCCAGCAGTGAGTTGGGGGGGCTGACCTACGAGCAGTACTTC. Amino acid sequence: CASSELGGLTYEQYF.

The V and J genes are TRBV5-1 and TRBJ2-2; D remains unclear. The CDR3 length is 13 residues. Trimming shortened V by 3 bases and J by 0 bases, and 3 bases separated the two germline ends. Germline-derived CDR1 and CDR2 are SGHRS and YFSETQ. The CDR3 DNA follows: TGCGCCAGCAGCTCGTCGAACACCGGGGAGCTGTTTTTT. Translated: CASSSSNTGELFF.

The J gene is TRBJ1-4, the V gene TRBV6-1; perhaps TRBD1 as D (6 bases). CDR3 length: 14 amino acids. Per the germline V gene, CDR1 is MNHNS and CDR2 is SASEGT. The ends were cut back, 6 bases at V and 3 bases at J, with 11 bases in the middle. The DNA for the CDR3 is TGTGCCAGCAGCGACAGGAGAGCTAATGAAAAACTGTTTTTT. It translates to CASSDRRANEKLFF.

J is TRBJ1-2 and V is TRBV6-1, with 9 nucleotides matching TRBD1. From germline, CDR1 is MNHNS and CDR2 SASEGT. With 7 bases clipped from V and 7 bases from J, the junction kept 10 bases outside the gene matches. The CDR3 length is 14 residues. The CDR3 DNA sequence: TGTGCCAGCATCTCCACGGGACAGGGAACTGGCTACACCTTC. This translates into CASISTGQGTGYTF.

This sequence joins TRBV13 and TRBJ1-1; D ambiguous. The CDR3 has 13 residues. Germline CDR1 PRHDT, CDR2 FYEKMQ (reference sequence). Deletions cut 3 bases from V and 1 base from J, with 6 bases between. This chain's CDR3 is CASSFRRNTEAFF. CDR3 bases: TGTGCCAGCAGCTTTAGGAGGAACACTGAAGCTTTCTTT.

The CDR3: CAISEQGYEQYF. The CDR3 DNA reads TGTGCCATCAGTGAACAGGGGTACGAGCAGTACTTC. The V and J genes are TRBV10-3 and TRBJ2-7; 7 nucleotides line up with TRBD1. Germline V gives CDR1 ENHRY, CDR2 SYGVKD. This CDR3 spans 12 amino acids. The J segment lost 4 bases and the V segment lost 3 bases, leaving 0 bases of the junction unmatched.

The chain carries TRBV10-3 and TRBJ1-2; 7 bases match TRBD1. This CDR3 is built from 13 residues. Trimming removed 4 bases from V and 8 bases from J; junction bases left unmatched: 7. The germline V gene encodes CDR1 ENHRY and CDR2 SYGVKD. CDR3 bases: TGTGCCATCAGTGCCGACAGGGCCTCGGGCTACACCTTC. Translation: CAISADRASGYTF.